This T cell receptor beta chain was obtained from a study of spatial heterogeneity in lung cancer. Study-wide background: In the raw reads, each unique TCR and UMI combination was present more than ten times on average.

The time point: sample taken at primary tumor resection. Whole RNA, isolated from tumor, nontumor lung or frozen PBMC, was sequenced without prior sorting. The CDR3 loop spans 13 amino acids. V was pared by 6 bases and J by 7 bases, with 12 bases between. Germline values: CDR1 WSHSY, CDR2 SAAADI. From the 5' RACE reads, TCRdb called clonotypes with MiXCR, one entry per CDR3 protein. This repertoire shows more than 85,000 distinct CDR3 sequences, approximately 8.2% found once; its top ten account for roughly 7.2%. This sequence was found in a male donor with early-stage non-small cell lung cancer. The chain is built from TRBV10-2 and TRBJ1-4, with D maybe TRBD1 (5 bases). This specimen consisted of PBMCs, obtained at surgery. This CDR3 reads CASSEGPVEKLFF. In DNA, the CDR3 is TGCGCCAGCAGCGAGGGGCCTGTTGAAAAACTGTTTTTT.